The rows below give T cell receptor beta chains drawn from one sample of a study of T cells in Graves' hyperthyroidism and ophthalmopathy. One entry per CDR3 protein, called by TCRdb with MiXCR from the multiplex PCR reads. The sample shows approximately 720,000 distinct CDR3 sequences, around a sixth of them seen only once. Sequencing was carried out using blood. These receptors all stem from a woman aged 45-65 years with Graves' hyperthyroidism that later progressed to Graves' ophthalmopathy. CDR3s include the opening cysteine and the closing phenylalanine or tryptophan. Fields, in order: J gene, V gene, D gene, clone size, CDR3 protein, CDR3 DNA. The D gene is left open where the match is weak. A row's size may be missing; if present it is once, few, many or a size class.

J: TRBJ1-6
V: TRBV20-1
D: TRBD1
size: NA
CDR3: CSAQDRGRNSPLHF
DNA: TGCAGTGCCCAGGACAGGGGGCGAAATTCACCCCTCCACTTT

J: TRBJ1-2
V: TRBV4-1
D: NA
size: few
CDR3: CASSQERDIRNYGYTF
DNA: TGCGCCAGCAGCCAAGAACGGGACATCCGCAACTATGGCTACACCTTC

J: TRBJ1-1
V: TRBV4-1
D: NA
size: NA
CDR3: CASSLVASDTEAFF
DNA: TGCGCCAGCAGCCTGGTCGCGTCGGACACTGAAGCTTTCTTT

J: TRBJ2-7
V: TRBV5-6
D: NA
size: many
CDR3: CASSLQGSYEQYF
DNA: TGTGCCAGCAGCTTGCAGGGATCCTACGAGCAGTACTTC

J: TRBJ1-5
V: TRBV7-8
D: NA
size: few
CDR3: CASSLEGGWGFQPQHF
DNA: TGTGCCAGCAGCTTAGAGGGGGGGTGGGGGTTCCAGCCCCAGCATTTT

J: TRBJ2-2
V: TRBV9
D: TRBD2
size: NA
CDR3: CASSVGAGSGELFF
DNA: TGTGCCAGCAGCGTAGGAGCGGGATCTGGGGAGCTGTTTTTT

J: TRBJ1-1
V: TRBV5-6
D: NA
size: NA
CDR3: CASSLEFSLSGYTEAFF
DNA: TGTGCCAGCAGCTTGGAATTCAGCCTTTCAGGGTACACTGAAGCTTTCTTT

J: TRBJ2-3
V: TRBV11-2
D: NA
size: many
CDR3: CASSKDGYTDTQYF
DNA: TGTGCCAGCAGCAAAGACGGATACACAGATACGCAGTATTTT

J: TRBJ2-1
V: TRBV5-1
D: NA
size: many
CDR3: CASSFPRQAYNEQFF
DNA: TGCGCCAGCAGCTTTCCGCGACAGGCGTACAATGAGCAGTTCTTC

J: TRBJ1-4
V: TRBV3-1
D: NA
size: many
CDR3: CASSQGKFGGEKLFF
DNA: TGTGCCAGCAGCCAAGGGAAGTTCGGTGGTGAAAAACTGTTTTTT

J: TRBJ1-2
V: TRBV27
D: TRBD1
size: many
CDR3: CASSSVSGTGEGHYGYTF
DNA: TGTGCCAGCAGTTCCGTCTCGGGGACAGGGGAAGGGCACTATGGCTACACCTTC

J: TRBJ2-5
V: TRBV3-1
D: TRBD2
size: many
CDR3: CASSHLGLAGGQETQYF
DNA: TGTGCCAGCAGCCACCTAGGACTAGCGGGGGGCCAAGAGACCCAGTACTTC

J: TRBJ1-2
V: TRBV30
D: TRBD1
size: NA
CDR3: CAWSGYRGPYGYTF
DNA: TGTGCCTGGAGTGGATACAGGGGGCCGTATGGCTACACCTTC

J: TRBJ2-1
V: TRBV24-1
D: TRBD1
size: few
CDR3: CATRDGQGGSYNEQFF
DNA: TGTGCCACCAGAGATGGACAGGGGGGTTCCTACAATGAGCAGTTCTTC

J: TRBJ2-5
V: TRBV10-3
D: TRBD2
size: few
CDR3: CAISEPRTSGYQETQYF
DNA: TGTGCCATCAGTGAGCCGAGGACTAGCGGATATCAAGAGACCCAGTACTTC

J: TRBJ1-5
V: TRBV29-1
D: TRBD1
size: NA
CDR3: CSVVAGQGNQPQHF
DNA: TGCAGCGTGGTGGCCGGACAGGGCAATCAGCCCCAGCATTTT

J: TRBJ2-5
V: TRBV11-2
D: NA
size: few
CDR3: CASSLESPETQYF
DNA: TGTGCCAGCAGCTTGGAGTCGCCAGAGACCCAGTACTTC

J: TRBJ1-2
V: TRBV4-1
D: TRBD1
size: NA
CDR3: CASSQDPGQGFNYGYTF
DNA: TGCGCCAGCAGCCAAGATCCGGGACAGGGATTTAACTATGGCTACACCTTC

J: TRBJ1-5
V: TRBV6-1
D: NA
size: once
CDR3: CASRLGLEQPQHF
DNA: TGTGCCAGCAGGTTGGGGCTCGAGCAGCCCCAGCATTTT

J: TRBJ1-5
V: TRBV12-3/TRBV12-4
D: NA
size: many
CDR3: CASSFERVQPQHF
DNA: TGTGCCAGCAGTTTCGAGCGGGTTCAGCCCCAGCATTTT

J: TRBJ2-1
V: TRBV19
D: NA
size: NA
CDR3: CASSLLTGFSSYNEQFF
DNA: TGTGCCAGTAGTCTCTTAACAGGATTTAGCTCCTACAATGAGCAGTTCTTC

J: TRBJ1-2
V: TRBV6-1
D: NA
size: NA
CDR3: CASSEGEGVGYTF
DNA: TGTGCCAGCAGTGAAGGTGAGGGGGTCGGCTACACCTTC

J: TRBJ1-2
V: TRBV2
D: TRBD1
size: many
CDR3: CRDREDDGYTF
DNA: TGTAGAGACAGGGAGGACGATGGCTACACCTTC

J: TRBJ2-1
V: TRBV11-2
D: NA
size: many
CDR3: CASSGNYNEQFF
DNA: TGTGCCAGCAGCGGAAATTACAATGAGCAGTTCTTC

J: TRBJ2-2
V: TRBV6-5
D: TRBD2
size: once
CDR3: CASSSAASGGIGTGELFF
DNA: TGTGCCAGCAGTTCCGCCGCTAGCGGGGGGATTGGCACCGGGGAGCTGTTTTTT

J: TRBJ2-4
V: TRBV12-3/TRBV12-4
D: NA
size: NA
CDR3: CASSLGGRGTIQYF
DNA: TGTGCCAGCAGTTTAGGCGGCAGGGGTACCATTCAGTACTTC